This passage covers 2 T cell receptor beta chains from one sample sequenced in a study of T cells after yellow fever vaccination. Via MiXCR, TCRdb re-called the 5' RACE reads, giving one row per CDR3 protein. The profile shows around 310,000 distinct CDR3 sequences, 8% to 10% of them singletons. This sample comprised PBMCs, obtained on the day of the first yellow fever vaccination. The receptors stem from a man between 18 and 35 years old who received the YFV17D yellow fever vaccine.

This clonotype turned up a few times. The J gene is TRBJ2-5, the V gene TRBV25-1; a weak D match, TRBD2 (5 bases). V gave up 1 base and J gave up 4 bases, with 10 bases separating them. Germline lookup yields CDR1 MGHDK and CDR2 SYGVNS. There are 14 residues in the CDR3. For the CDR3, the DNA is TGTGCCAGCAGTGAATCCGGCGGAGGAGAGACCCAGTACTTC. As protein: CASSESGGGETQYF. The full variable domain, completed using reference TRBV25-1 and TRBJ2-5, is EADIYQTPRYLVIGTGKKITLECSQTMGHDKMYWYQQDPGMELHLIHYSYGVNSTEKGDLSSESTVSRIRTEHFPLTLESARPSHTSQYLCASSESGGGETQYFGPGTRLLVL.

This clonotype was observed a few times. The CDR3 here is CASRGVPSGGGDTQYF. For the CDR3, the DNA is TGTGCCAGCAGAGGGGTCCCCAGCGGGGGGGGCGATACGCAGTATTTT. The rearrangement joins TRBV5-4 to TRBJ2-3; TRBD2 aligns across 10 bases. V trimming: 5 bases; J trimming: 6 bases; junction bases outside the gene matches: 12. CDR3 size: 16 residues. CDR1 and CDR2 from the germline V gene are SGHNT and YYREEE (reference sequence).